This TCR beta chain was found in a study of T cell responses to AZD1222 COVID-19 vaccine. Overall study: Whether given at about 4 or about 12 weeks, second doses were pooled. Notes on the study in general: Donor demographics were predominantly white British with a female majority; clonal diversity may be underestimated. Nearly half of the spike-specific TCRs reportedly recognize variant regions that carry no mutations. Once two AZD1222 doses were given, Spike-specific TCR breadth and depth went up.

This clone was seen once. What it recognizes is unknown. TCRdb's table, derived via immunoSEQ multiplex PCR, lists solely in-frame clones and lacks some. The sample consists of around 87,000 clones, around 84% of them appearing once. The germline V gene encodes CDR1 SQVTM and CDR2 ANQGSEA. CDR3 length: 12 residues. V was cut by 4 bases and J by 4 bases, with 9 bases left in between. The V and J genes are TRBV29-1 and TRBJ2-3; D may be TRBD1 or TRBD2 (5 bases each). The clonotype was recovered from an adult in good health. Sequencing used peripheral blood, obtained on day 0 of AZD1222 vaccination. CDR3 coding DNA: TGCAGCGTTGTGTGGGGGTCAGATACGCAGTATTTT. Amino acids: CSVVWGSDTQYF.